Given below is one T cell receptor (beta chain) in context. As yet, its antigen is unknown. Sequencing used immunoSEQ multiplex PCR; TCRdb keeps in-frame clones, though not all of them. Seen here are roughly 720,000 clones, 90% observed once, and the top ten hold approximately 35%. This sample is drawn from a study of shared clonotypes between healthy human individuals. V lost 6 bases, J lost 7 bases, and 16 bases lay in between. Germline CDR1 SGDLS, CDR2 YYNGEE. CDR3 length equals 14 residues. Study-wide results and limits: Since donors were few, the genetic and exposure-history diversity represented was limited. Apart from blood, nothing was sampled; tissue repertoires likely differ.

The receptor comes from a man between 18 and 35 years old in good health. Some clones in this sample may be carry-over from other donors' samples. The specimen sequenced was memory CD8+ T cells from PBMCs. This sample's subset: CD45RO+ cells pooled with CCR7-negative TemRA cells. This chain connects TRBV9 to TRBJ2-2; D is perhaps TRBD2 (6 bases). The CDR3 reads CASTGGIGNGELFF. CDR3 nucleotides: TGTGCCAGCACCGGCGGGATTGGAAACGGGGAGCTGTTTTTT.